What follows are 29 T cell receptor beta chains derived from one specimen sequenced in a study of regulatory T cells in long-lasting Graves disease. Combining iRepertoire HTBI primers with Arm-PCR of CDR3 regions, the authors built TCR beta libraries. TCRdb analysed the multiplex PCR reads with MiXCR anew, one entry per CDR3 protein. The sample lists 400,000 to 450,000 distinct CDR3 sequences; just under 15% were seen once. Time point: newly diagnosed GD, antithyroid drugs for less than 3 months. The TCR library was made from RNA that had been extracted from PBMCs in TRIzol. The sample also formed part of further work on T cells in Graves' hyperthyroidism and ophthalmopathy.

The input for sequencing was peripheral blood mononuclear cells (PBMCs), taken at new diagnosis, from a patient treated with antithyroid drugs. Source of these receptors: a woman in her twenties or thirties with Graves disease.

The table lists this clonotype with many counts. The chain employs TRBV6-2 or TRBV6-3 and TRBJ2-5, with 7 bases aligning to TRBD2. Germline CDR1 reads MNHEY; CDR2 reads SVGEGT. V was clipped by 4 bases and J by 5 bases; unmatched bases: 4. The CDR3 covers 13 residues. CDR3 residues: CASSSGLWETQYF. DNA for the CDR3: TGTGCCAGCAGTTCGGGACTATGGGAGACCCAGTACTTC.

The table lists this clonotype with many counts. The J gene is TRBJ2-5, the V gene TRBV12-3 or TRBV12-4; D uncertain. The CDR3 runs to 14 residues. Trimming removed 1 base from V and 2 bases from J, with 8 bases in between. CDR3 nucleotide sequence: TGTGCCAGCAGTTTAGAATCTCCTCAAGAGACCCAGTACTTC. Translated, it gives CASSLESPQETQYF.

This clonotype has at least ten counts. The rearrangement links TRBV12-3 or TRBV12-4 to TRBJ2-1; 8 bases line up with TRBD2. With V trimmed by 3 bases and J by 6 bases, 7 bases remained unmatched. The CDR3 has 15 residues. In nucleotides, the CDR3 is TGTGCCAGCAGTTTTAGCCAGCGGGAGAGCAATGAGCAGTTCTTC. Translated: CASSFSQRESNEQFF.

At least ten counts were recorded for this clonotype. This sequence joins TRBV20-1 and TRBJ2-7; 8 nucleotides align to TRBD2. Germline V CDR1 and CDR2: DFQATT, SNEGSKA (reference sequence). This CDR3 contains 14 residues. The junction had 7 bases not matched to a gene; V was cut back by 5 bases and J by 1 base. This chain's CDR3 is CSAGGLGRSYEQYF. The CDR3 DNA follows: TGCAGTGCTGGGGGACTAGGAAGGTCCTACGAGCAGTACTTC.

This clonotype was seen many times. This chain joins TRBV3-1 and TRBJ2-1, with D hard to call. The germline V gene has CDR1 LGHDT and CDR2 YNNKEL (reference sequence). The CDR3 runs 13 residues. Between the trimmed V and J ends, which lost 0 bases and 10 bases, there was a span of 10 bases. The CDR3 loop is CASSQDLPREQFF. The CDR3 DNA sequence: TGTGCCAGCAGCCAAGATCTCCCCAGAGAGCAGTTCTTC.

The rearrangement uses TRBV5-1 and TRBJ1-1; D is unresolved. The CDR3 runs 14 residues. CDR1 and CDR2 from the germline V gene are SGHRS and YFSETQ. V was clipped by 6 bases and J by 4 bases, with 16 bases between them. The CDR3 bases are TGCGCCAGCACGAGTCTTGGGGTGTCCACTGAAGCTTTCTTT. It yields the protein CASTSLGVSTEAFF.

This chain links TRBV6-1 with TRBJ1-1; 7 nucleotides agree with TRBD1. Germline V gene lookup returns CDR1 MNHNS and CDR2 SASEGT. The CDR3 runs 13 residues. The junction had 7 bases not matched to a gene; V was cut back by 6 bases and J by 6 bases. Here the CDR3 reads CASRLQGYAEAFF. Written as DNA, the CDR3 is TGTGCCAGCAGACTACAGGGGTACGCTGAAGCTTTCTTT.

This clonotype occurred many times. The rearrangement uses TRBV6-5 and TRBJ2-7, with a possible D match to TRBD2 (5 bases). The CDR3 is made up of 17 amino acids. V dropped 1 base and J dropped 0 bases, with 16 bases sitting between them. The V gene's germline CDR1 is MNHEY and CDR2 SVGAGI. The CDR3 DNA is TGTGCCAGCAGTTACTTAACCTCGAGCGGCAGCTCCTACGAGCAGTACTTC. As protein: CASSYLTSSGSSYEQYF.

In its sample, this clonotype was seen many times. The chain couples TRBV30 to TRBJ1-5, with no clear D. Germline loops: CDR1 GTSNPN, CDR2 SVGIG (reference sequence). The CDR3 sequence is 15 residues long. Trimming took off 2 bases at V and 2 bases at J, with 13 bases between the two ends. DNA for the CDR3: TGTGCCTGGAGTCCAAACTCACCTCGCAATCAGCCCCAGCATTTT. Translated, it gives CAWSPNSPRNQPQHF.

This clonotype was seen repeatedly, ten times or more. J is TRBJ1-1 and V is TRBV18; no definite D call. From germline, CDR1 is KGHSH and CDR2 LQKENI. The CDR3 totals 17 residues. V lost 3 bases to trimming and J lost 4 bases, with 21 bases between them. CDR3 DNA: TGTGCCAGCTCACCTAACGGTGGAGGGAACGGAGGCACTGAAGCTTTCTTT. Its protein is CASSPNGGGNGGTEAFF.

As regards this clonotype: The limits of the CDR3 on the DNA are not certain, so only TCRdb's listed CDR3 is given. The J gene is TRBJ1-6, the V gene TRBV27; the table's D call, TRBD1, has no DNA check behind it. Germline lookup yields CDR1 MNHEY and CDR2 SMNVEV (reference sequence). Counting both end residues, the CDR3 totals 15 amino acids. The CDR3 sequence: CASSTSTERGSPLHF.

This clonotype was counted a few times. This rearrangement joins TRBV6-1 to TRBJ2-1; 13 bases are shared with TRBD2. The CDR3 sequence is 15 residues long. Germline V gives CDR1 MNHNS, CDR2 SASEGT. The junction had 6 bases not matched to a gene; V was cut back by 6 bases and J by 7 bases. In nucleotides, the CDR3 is TGTGCCAGCAGACCTTCGGGACTAGCGGGAAATGAGCAGTTCTTC. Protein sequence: CASRPSGLAGNEQFF.

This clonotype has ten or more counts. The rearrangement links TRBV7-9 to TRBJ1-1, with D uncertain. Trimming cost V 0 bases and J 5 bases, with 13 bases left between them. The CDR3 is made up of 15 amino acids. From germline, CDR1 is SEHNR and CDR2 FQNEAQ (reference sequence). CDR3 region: CASSLASASLTEAFF. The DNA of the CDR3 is TGTGCCAGCAGCTTAGCTTCGGCAAGCTTGACTGAAGCTTTCTTT.

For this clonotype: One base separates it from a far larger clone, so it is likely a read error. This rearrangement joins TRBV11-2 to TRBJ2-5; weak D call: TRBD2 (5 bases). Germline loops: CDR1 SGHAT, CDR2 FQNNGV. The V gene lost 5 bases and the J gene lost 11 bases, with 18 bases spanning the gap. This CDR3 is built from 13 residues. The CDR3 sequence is CASSPGSDNEQYF. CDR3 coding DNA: TGTGCCAGCAGCCCGGGATCTGACAATGAGCAGTACTTC. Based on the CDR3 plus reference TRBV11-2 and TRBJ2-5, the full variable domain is EAGVAQSPRYKIIEKRQSVAFWCNPISGHATLYWYQQILGQGPKLLIQFQNNGVVDDSQLPKDRFSAERLKGVDSTLKIQPAKLEDSAVYLCASSPGSDNEQYFGPGTRLLVL.

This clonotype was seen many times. CDR3 in DNA: TGTGCCAGCAGCCTACGACAGAATTCACCCCTCCACTTT. Its translation: CASSLRQNSPLHF. This chain links TRBV3-1 with TRBJ1-6; TRBD1 is a possible D gene (5 bases). This CDR3 comprises 13 residues. V shed 4 bases and J shed 7 bases, with 8 bases lying between them. Germline loops: CDR1 LGHDT, CDR2 YNNKEL (reference sequence).

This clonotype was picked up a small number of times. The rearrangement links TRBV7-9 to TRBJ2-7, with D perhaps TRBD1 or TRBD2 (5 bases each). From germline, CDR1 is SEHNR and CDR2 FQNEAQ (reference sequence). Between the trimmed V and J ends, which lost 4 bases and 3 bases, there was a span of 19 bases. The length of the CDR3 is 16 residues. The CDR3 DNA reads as TGTGCCAGCAGCTATGCAGACAGATTCGGAGGCTACGAGCAGTACTTC. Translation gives CASSYADRFGGYEQYF.

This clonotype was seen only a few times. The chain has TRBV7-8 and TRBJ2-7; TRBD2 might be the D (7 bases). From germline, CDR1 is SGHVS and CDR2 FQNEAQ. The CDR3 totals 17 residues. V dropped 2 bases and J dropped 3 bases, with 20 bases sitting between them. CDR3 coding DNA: TGTGCCAGCAGCTTATCGATATCGGGGGGCCGGGGCTACGAGCAGTACTTC. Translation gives CASSLSISGGRGYEQYF.

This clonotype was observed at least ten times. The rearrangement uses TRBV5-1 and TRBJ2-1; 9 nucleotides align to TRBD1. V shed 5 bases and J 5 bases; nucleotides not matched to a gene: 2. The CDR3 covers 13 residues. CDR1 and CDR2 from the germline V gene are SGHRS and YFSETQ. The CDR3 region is CASSGTGNNEQFF. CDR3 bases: TGCGCCAGCAGTGGGACAGGGAACAATGAGCAGTTCTTC.

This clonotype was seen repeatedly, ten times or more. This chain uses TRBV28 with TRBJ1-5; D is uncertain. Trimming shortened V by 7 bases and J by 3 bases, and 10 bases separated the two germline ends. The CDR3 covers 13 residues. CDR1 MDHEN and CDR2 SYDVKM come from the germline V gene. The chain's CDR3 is CASIGPFNQPQHF. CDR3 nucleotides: TGTGCCAGCATAGGCCCGTTCAATCAGCCCCAGCATTTT.

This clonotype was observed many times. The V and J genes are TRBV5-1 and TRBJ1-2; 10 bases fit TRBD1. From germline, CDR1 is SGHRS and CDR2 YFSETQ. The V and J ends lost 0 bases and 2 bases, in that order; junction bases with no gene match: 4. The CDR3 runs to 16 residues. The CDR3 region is CASSLGGTGVNYGYTF. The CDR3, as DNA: TGCGCCAGCAGCTTGGGGGGGACAGGGGTCAACTATGGCTACACCTTC.

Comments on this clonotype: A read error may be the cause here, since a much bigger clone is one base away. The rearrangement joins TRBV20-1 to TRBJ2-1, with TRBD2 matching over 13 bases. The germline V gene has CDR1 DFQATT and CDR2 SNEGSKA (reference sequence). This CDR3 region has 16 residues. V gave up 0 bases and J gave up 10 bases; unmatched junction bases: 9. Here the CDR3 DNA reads TGCAGTGCTAGAGATTCTCGGACTAGCGGGAGCTACGAGCAGTTCTTC. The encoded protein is CSARDSRTSGSYEQFF.

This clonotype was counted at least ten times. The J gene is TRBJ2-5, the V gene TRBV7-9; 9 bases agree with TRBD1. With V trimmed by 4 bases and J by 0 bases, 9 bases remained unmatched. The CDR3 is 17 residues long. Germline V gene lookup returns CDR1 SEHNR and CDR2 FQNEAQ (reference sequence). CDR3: CASSSIGQGLYQETQYF. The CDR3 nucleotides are TGTGCCAGCAGCTCAATAGGACAGGGGTTGTACCAAGAGACCCAGTACTTC.

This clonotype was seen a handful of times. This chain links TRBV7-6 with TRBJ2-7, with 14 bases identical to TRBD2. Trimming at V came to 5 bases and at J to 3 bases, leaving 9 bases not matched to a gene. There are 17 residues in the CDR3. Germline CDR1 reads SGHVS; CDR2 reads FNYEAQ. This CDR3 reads CASSKGTSGSGVYEQYF. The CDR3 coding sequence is TGTGCCAGCAGCAAAGGGACTAGCGGGAGTGGGGTCTACGAGCAGTACTTC.

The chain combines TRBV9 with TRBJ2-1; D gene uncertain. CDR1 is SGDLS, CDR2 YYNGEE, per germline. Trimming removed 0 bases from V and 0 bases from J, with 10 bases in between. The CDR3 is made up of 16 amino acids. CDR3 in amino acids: CASSVVGRSSYNEQFF. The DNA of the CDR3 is TGTGCCAGCAGCGTAGTTGGTCGAAGCTCCTACAATGAGCAGTTCTTC.

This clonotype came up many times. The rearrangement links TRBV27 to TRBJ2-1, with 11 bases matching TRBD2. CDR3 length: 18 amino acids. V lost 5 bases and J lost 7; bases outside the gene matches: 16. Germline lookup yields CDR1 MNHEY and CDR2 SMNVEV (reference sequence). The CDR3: CASSPRTSGLGFLNEQFF. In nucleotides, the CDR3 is TGTGCCAGCAGTCCCCGGACTAGCGGGTTAGGTTTCTTGAATGAGCAGTTCTTC.

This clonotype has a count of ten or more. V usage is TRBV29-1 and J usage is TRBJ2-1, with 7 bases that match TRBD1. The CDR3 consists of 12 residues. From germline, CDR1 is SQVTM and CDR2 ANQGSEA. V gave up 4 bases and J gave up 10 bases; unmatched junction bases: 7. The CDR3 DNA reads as TGCAGCGTTGGACAGGGCGACGGGGAGCAGTTCTTC. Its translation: CSVGQGDGEQFF.

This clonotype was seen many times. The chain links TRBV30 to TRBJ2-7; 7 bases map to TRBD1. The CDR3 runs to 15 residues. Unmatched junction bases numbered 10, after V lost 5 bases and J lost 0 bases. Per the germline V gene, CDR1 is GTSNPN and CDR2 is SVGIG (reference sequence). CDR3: CAWAGQVVSSYEQYF. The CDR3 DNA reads TGTGCCTGGGCCGGACAGGTTGTCAGCTCCTACGAGCAGTACTTC.

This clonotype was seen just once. As DNA, the CDR3 is TGTGCCAGCAGCAACTCGAAGCCGGGGACAGTAAAATCTGAAGCTTTCTTT. The encoded protein is CASSNSKPGTVKSEAFF. V and J are TRBV7-9 and TRBJ1-1, with 7 nucleotides matching TRBD1. Losses at the gene ends were 5 bases for V and 6 bases for J; bases not matched to a gene: 18. The CDR3 extends over 17 amino acids. From germline, CDR1 is SEHNR and CDR2 FQNEAQ (reference sequence).

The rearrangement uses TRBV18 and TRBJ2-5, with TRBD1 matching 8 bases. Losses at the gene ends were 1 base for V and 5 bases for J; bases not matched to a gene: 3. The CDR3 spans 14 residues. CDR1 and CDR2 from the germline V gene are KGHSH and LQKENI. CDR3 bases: TGTGCCAGCTCACCACAGGACAGGGTGGAGACCCAGTACTTC. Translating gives CASSPQDRVETQYF.